This entry lists 21 T cell receptor beta chains sequenced from one sample in a study of T cell responses to AZD1222 COVID-19 vaccine. Assay: immunoSEQ multiplex PCR; the TCRdb copy retains only in-frame clones and omits some. The sample has more than 140,000 clones; roughly 90% are singletons. Sequencing used peripheral blood, obtained on day 0 of AZD1222 vaccination. Receptors originate from an adult in good health.

The genes are TRBV18 and TRBJ2-2, with D hard to call. This CDR3 spans 13 amino acids. Germline V gives CDR1 KGHSH, CDR2 LQKENI. The V end was cut by 5 bases, the J end by 6 bases, with 10 bases between. The CDR3 reads CASSEKGAGELFF. CDR3 sequence (DNA): TGTGCCAGCTCAGAGAAGGGTGCCGGGGAGCTGTTTTTT.

CDR3 coding DNA: TGTGCCAGCAGCACCCCACATATAAGGGAGACTGAAGCTTTCTTT. Translating gives CASSTPHIRETEAFF. This sequence joins TRBV6-2 or TRBV6-3 and TRBJ1-1; D not resolved. There are 15 residues in the CDR3. The germline V and J ends were trimmed by 6 bases and 5 bases, with 19 bases remaining between them. CDR1 is MNHEY and CDR2 is SVGEGT in the germline V gene.

This chain connects TRBV29-1 to TRBJ1-2, with TRBD1 matching over 7 bases. The V gene end was trimmed by 1 base and the J gene end by 6 bases; junction bases not matched to a gene: 2. Germline CDR1 reads SQVTM; CDR2 reads ANQGSEA. The CDR3 spans 12 residues. CDR3 amino acids: CSVEAGQDGYTF. For the CDR3, the DNA is TGCAGCGTTGAAGCCGGACAGGATGGCTACACCTTC.

The chain couples TRBV7-2 to TRBJ2-7; D remains ambiguous. V was shortened by 5 bases and J by 4 bases, with 12 bases between the two germline ends. This CDR3 is built from 13 residues. The germline V gene encodes CDR1 SGHTA and CDR2 FQGNSA. The CDR3 region is CASSPTSYYEQYF. As DNA, the CDR3 is TGTGCCAGCAGCCCTACATCTTATTACGAGCAGTACTTC. Drawing the rest from reference TRBV7-2 and TRBJ2-7, the complete variable domain is GAGVSQSPSNKVTEKGKDVELRCDPISGHTALYWYRQSLGQGLEFLIYFQGNSAPDKSGLPSDRFSAERTGGSVSTLTIQRTQQEDSAVYLCASSPTSYYEQYFGPGTRLTVT.

The V gene is TRBV7-9, the J gene TRBJ1-5, with D perhaps matching TRBD1 (5 bases). The CDR3 extends over 13 amino acids. Per the germline V gene, CDR1 is SEHNR and CDR2 is FQNEAQ (reference sequence). V lost 7 bases to trimming and J lost 6 bases, with 13 bases between them. The CDR3 loop reads CASTLGGGQPQHF. In nucleotides, the CDR3 is TGTGCCAGCACCCTTGGTGGGGGTCAGCCCCAGCATTTT.

A remark on this clone: Within the sample, other DNA sequences also encode this same CDR3. J is TRBJ1-6 and V is TRBV3-1 (or the pseudogene TRBV3-2), with a weak D call TRBD1 (6 bases). The length of the CDR3 is 15 residues. CDR1 and CDR2 from the germline V gene are LGHDT and YNNKEL (reference sequence). V lost 4 bases and J lost 6, with 13 bases in between. As DNA, the CDR3 is TGTGCCAGCAGCCGGACGGACAGCCGTAATTCACCCCTCCACTTT. Amino acids: CASSRTDSRNSPLHF.

V is TRBV21-1 and J is TRBJ1-2; the table's D call TRBD1 went unverified against the DNA. TRBV21-1 is a documented pseudogene. The CDR3 is 17 residues long. CDR3 bases: TGTGCCAGCAGCAAACTCCCGACAGCTCCCGGGAACTATGGCTACACCTTC. Residues: CASSKLPTAPGNYGYTF.

The V and J genes are TRBV5-1 and TRBJ1-6; D gene ambiguous. Germline assignment: CDR1 SGHRS and CDR2 YFSETQ. The CDR3 sequence is 15 residues long. V was shortened by 0 bases and J by 7 bases, with 11 bases between the two germline ends. In DNA form, the CDR3 reads TGCGCCAGCAGCTTGGTGGACGGTCGGAATTCACCCCTCCACTTT. Translating it yields CASSLVDGRNSPLHF.

This chain joins TRBV9 and TRBJ2-1; 8 nucleotides align to TRBD2. Germline-derived CDR1 and CDR2 are SGDLS and YYNGEE. After removal of 0 bases from V and 6 bases from J, the junction contained 8 bases not matched to a gene. The CDR3 sequence is 16 residues long. CDR3 loop: CASSVGAGGRINEQFF. The CDR3 nucleotides read TGTGCCAGCAGCGTAGGGGCGGGGGGCCGTATCAATGAGCAGTTCTTC.

The chain employs TRBV5-1 and TRBJ2-7; TRBD2 matches 7 bases. The germline gives CDR1 SGHRS, CDR2 YFSETQ. The trim removed 2 bases at V and 1 base at J, leaving 6 bases unmatched. This CDR3 is built from 15 residues. CDR3 amino acids: CASSLVGGPSYEQYF. The CDR3 nucleotides read TGCGCCAGCAGCTTAGTGGGAGGGCCATCCTACGAGCAGTACTTC.

This clone was picked up one time. The chain links TRBV7-8 to TRBJ1-2; D is perhaps TRBD1 (6 bases). V was shortened by 5 bases and J by 4 bases, with 17 bases between the two germline ends. This CDR3 has 15 amino acids. Germline CDR1 and CDR2: SGHVS and FQNEAQ. The CDR3 loop is CASSVQGGRGYGYTF. CDR3 nucleotides: TGTGCCAGCAGCGTACAGGGAGGCCGGGGCTATGGCTACACCTTC.

The chain has TRBV11-1 and TRBJ2-7, with 10 positions matching TRBD1. V lost 5 bases, J lost 5 bases, and 9 bases stayed unmatched. The CDR3 length is 15 residues. The germline V gene has CDR1 SGHAT and CDR2 FQDESV (reference sequence). The CDR3 spells CASSTYRDRGHEQYF. The CDR3 DNA reads as TGTGCCAGCAGCACTTACCGGGACAGGGGCCACGAGCAGTACTTC.

For this clone: The junction does not match germline at one end; this may be a read error. The J gene is TRBJ1-6, the V gene TRBV6-5; D is uncertain. The germline gives CDR1 MNHEY, CDR2 SVGAGI. This CDR3 spans 12 amino acids. CDR3 protein: CASSDRISSLHF. CDR3 coding DNA: TGTGCCAGCAGCGACCGGATTTCATCCCTCCACTTT.

The chain carries TRBV28 and TRBJ1-5; tentatively, D is TRBD1 (5 bases). The germline V gene encodes CDR1 MDHEN and CDR2 SYDVKM. V lost 6 bases to trimming and J lost 9 bases, with 12 bases between them. The CDR3 is made up of 12 amino acids. The DNA for the CDR3 is TGTGCCAGCAGGCGGGGCGGAAGGCCCCAGCATTTT. Protein sequence: CASRRGGRPQHF.

The V gene is TRBV11-2, the J gene TRBJ2-1; D gene ambiguous. Trimming shortened V by 5 bases and J by 6 bases, and 14 bases separated the two germline ends. CDR1 is SGHAT and CDR2 is FQNNGV in the germline V gene. The CDR3 is 14 amino acids. For the CDR3, the DNA is TGTGCCAGCAGCGCCCCCCCAGTAGGCAATGAGCAGTTCTTC. It yields the protein CASSAPPVGNEQFF.

The genes are TRBV29-1 and TRBJ1-1, with D possibly TRBD1 on 5 matching bases. Trimming took off 3 bases at V and 4 bases at J, with 9 bases between the two ends. The length of the CDR3 is 12 residues. The germline V gene encodes CDR1 SQVTM and CDR2 ANQGSEA. The DNA for the CDR3 is TGCAGCGTTGAGGGGGTACGCACTGAAGCTTTCTTT. Residues: CSVEGVRTEAFF.

The V and J genes are TRBV5-4 and TRBJ1-4, with 9 nucleotides matching TRBD1. The germline CDR1 and CDR2 sequences are SGHNT and YYREEE (reference sequence). The CDR3 runs to 16 residues. V trimming: 2 bases; J trimming: 6 bases; junction bases outside the gene matches: 8. The CDR3 sequence: CASSFLQGAGDEKLFF. In nucleotides, the CDR3 is TGTGCCAGCAGCTTCCTACAGGGGGCCGGGGATGAAAAACTGTTTTTT.

The V gene is TRBV7-3, the J gene TRBJ2-1, with D hard to call. CDR1 and CDR2 from the germline V gene are SGHTA and FQGTGA. This CDR3 contains 13 residues. Trimming left V 5 bases short and J 5 bases short, with 10 bases between. DNA of the CDR3: TGTGCCAGCAGCCCCTCCAACAACAATGAGCAGTTCTTC. Translated, it gives CASSPSNNNEQFF.

This clone was found once. This chain links TRBV3-1 (or the pseudogene TRBV3-2) with TRBJ1-1; no definite D call. The CDR3 length is 15 residues. Germline lookup yields CDR1 LGHDT and CDR2 YNNKEL (reference sequence). V was trimmed by 1 base and J by 1 base, leaving 10 bases between them. The CDR3 reads CASSQVRSANTEAFF. The CDR3 coding sequence is TGTGCCAGCAGCCAAGTAAGGTCGGCGAACACTGAAGCTTTCTTT.

This chain links TRBV5-1 with TRBJ2-1; no definite D call. This CDR3 comprises 14 residues. Trimming took 4 bases from V and 0 from J, leaving 8 bases between them. Germline V gene lookup returns CDR1 SGHRS and CDR2 YFSETQ. The CDR3, as DNA: TGCGCCAGCAGCACGCTCGGCTCCTACAATGAGCAGTTCTTC. Translated, it gives CASSTLGSYNEQFF. The full variable domain, in which reference TRBV5-1 and TRBJ2-1 provide the parts outside the CDR3, is KAGVTQTPRYLIKTRGQQVTLSCSPISGHRSVSWYQQTPGQGLQFLFEYFSETQRNKGNFPGRFSGRQFSNSRSEMNVSTLELGDSALYLCASSTLGSYNEQFFGPGTRLTVL.

As to this clone: The sample carries other DNA sequences with the same CDR3. V is TRBV11-3 and J is TRBJ1-1, with unresolved D. The CDR3 is 13 amino acids. Germline V gives CDR1 SGHNT, CDR2 YENEEA. Trimming took off 1 base at V and 1 base at J, with 4 bases between the two ends. Written as DNA, the CDR3 is TGTGCCAGCAGCTTAGGCAGGAACACTGAAGCTTTCTTT. This codes for CASSLGRNTEAFF.